This TCR beta chain was identified in a study of CD8 T cells in ankylosing spondylitis. The CDR3 runs 15 residues. With 0 bases removed from V and 1 base from J, the gap between germline ends came to 7 bases. Looked up from germline, CDR1 is KGHSH and CDR2 is LQKENI. Study-wide findings and caveats: Reported data indicate significant enrichment of disease-linked clones within matched ankylosing spondylitis synovial fluid. Made up of eight or nine highly homologous variants, a TCR beta motif appeared characteristic of ankylosing spondylitis blood.

This clonotype was seen repeatedly, ten times or more. Its antigen is currently unknown. Quantitative 5'-RACE was performed with molecular barcodes, and it yielded the TCR beta libraries. TCRdb independently ran MiXCR on the 5' RACE reads; one entry per CDR3 protein. The sample has some 340,000 distinct CDR3 sequences; about 15% are singletons. The V gene is TRBV18, the J gene TRBJ2-1; D unclear. The sequencing input was blood, either unsorted or a sorted T cell fraction (not recorded which). The TCR comes from a male donor with ankylosing spondylitis or in good health (not recorded which). DNA for the CDR3: TGTGCCAGCTCACCACCCATGAAGTCCTACAATGAGCAGTTCTTC. Protein sequence: CASSPPMKSYNEQFF.